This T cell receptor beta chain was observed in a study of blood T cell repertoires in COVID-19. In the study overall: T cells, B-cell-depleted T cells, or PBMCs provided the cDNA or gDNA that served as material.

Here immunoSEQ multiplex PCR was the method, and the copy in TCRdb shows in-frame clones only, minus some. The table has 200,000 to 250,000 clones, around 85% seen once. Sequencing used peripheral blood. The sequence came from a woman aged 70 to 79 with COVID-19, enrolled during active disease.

The DNA for the CDR3 is TGCGCCAGCAGCCAAGATCTCGGAGGCCAGCCCCAGCATTTT. Translation: CASSQDLGGQPQHF. The chain joins TRBV4-3 to TRBJ1-5; D is ambiguous. The CDR3 is made up of 14 amino acids. Per germline, CDR1 LGHNA and CDR2 YSLEER. The ends were cut back, 0 bases at V and 7 bases at J, with 10 bases in the middle.